Each of the 21 T cell receptor beta chains below was sequenced from the same sample in a study of Ad26.COV2.S vaccination and SARS-CoV-2 variants. Stated treatment: 15 to 20 received Ad26.COV2.S at low or high dose, single or two shots; about 5 received placebo; per-sample allocation not given. Samples analyzed were those drawn on day 63 after the first vaccine or placebo injection. Clones were read by immunoSEQ multiplex PCR, and TCRdb kept only the in-frame ones, dropping some. Found here are about 320,000 clones, roughly nine tenths of them singletons; the top ten hold 4.5% to 5.5%. Here the sequenced sample was peripheral blood, taken in a trial of Ad26.COV2.S vaccine versus placebo. Receptor source: a person aged 18-60 years who received the Ad26.COV2.S COVID-19 vaccine or a placebo.

The chain couples TRBV18 to TRBJ2-1, with TRBD2 matching 7 bases. The CDR3 is 15 amino acids. V dropped 3 bases and J dropped 5; count of bases not matched to a gene: 7. CDR1 is KGHSH and CDR2 is LQKENI in the germline V gene. The DNA for the CDR3 is TGTGCCAGCTCACCGGCATCTAGCGGAAACAATGAGCAGTTCTTC. Protein product: CASSPASSGNNEQFF.

The chain uses TRBV10-3 and TRBJ2-7; the match to TRBD1 covers 7 bases. This CDR3 contains 14 residues. Trimming took 2 bases from V and 2 from J; bases not matched to a gene: 3. Germline V gene data show CDR1 as ENHRY and CDR2 as SYGVKD. CDR3 in amino acids: CAISERQGAYEQYV. Written as DNA, the CDR3 is TGTGCCATCAGTGAGCGACAGGGAGCCTACGAGCAGTACGTC.

J is TRBJ2-1 and V is TRBV7-9; either TRBD1 or TRBD2 may fit D (5 bases each). The CDR3 spans 14 residues. With 3 bases removed from V and 2 bases from J, the gap between germline ends came to 8 bases. The germline gives CDR1 SEHNR, CDR2 FQNEAQ (reference sequence). Here the CDR3 reads CASSFGGTYNEQFF. The CDR3 region has the DNA TGTGCCAGCAGCTTTGGGGGTACCTACAATGAGCAGTTCTTC.

The chain has TRBV4-1 and TRBJ1-3; D not certain. Per the germline V gene, CDR1 is MGHRA and CDR2 is YSYEKL. The CDR3 loop spans 15 amino acids. Between the trimmed V and J ends, which lost 4 bases and 0 bases, there was a span of 10 bases. CDR3 sequence (DNA): TGCGCCAGCAGCCCCACGCGGGGCTCTGGAAACACCATATATTTT. Amino acids: CASSPTRGSGNTIYF.

This chain uses TRBV11-2 with TRBJ2-1, with a weak D call TRBD2 (5 bases). V was shortened by 5 bases and J by 6 bases, with 11 bases between the two germline ends. CDR3 length: 13 amino acids. Germline V gene lookup returns CDR1 SGHAT and CDR2 FQNNGV. The CDR3 sequence is CASSTREGNEQFF. For the CDR3, the DNA is TGTGCCAGCAGCACCCGCGAGGGCAATGAGCAGTTCTTC.

This chain uses TRBV6-2 or TRBV6-3 with TRBJ2-7; D is undetermined. CDR3 length: 14 residues. Trimming cost V 6 bases and J 2 bases, with 14 bases left between them. Germline V gives CDR1 MNHEY, CDR2 SVGEGT. The DNA of the CDR3 is TGTGCCAGCAGCAAAGCAAACAAACCCTACGAGCAGTACTTC. This codes for CASSKANKPYEQYF.

The V gene is TRBV7-6, the J gene TRBJ1-4; TRBD1 matches at 8 bases. This CDR3 region has 14 residues. The junction had 5 bases not matched to a gene; V was cut back by 4 bases and J by 7 bases. Germline CDR1 is SGHVS and CDR2 is FNYEAQ. The CDR3 protein is CASSSGGGGEKLFF. In nucleotides, the CDR3 is TGTGCCAGCAGCTCAGGGGGCGGGGGTGAAAAACTGTTTTTT.

The V gene is TRBV9, the J gene TRBJ1-1; the D is unclear. Trimming left V 3 bases short and J 1 base short, with 10 bases between. The CDR3 is 14 residues long. Germline CDR1 is SGDLS and CDR2 is YYNGEE. The CDR3 bases are TGTGCCAGCAGCGGCGAGATCGCGAACACTGAAGCTTTCTTT. Amino acids: CASSGEIANTEAFF.

The chain recombines TRBV20-1 with TRBJ1-2; possible D gene TRBD1, 6 bases. The germline V gene has CDR1 DFQATT and CDR2 SNEGSKA (reference sequence). Deletions cut 3 bases from V and 8 bases from J, with 16 bases between. The CDR3 extends over 13 amino acids. The CDR3 sequence: CSASRGGSLGYTF. The CDR3 bases are TGCAGTGCTAGTAGGGGGGGATCTTTAGGCTACACCTTC.

The chain is built from TRBV4-3 and TRBJ1-5; no clear D. V was cut by 0 bases and J by 3 bases, with 9 bases left in between. Germline CDR1 and CDR2: LGHNA and YSLEER. The CDR3 extends over 15 amino acids. The CDR3 region has the DNA TGCGCCAGCAGCCAAGAGATGGAAATCAATCAGCCCCAGCATTTT. Translating gives CASSQEMEINQPQHF.

The chain couples TRBV3-1 (or the pseudogene TRBV3-2) to TRBJ1-4; no clear D gene. This CDR3 spans 16 amino acids. Between the trimmed V and J ends, which lost 0 bases and 5 bases, there was a span of 13 bases. Germline CDR1 and CDR2: LGHDT and YNNKEL (reference sequence). The CDR3 spells CASSQEFEDGNEKLFF. The CDR3, as DNA: TGTGCCAGCAGCCAAGAATTTGAGGACGGGAATGAAAAACTGTTTTTT.

This sequence joins TRBV11-2 and TRBJ1-1, with D unresolved. CDR1 SGHAT and CDR2 FQNNGV come from the germline V gene. The CDR3 is 17 residues long. Deletions cut 5 bases from V and 1 base from J, with 20 bases between. The DNA for the CDR3 is TGTGCCAGCAGCCAATCCGGAAGGGCAGTAAAGAACACTGAAGCTTTCTTT. It yields the protein CASSQSGRAVKNTEAFF.

This clone was observed a few times. The CDR3 sequence: CASSLEAVHSPLHF. DNA of the CDR3: TGTGCCAGCAGCTTAGAGGCAGTTCATTCACCCCTCCACTTT. The chain is built from TRBV7-9 and TRBJ1-6; D is unresolved. Germline V gene sequence: CDR1 SEHNR, CDR2 FQNEAQ (reference sequence). V was pared by 1 base and J by 8 bases, with 9 bases between. This CDR3 region has 14 residues.

J is TRBJ1-5 and V is TRBV19, with D perhaps matching TRBD1 (6 bases). Trimming took off 4 bases at V and 4 bases at J, with 8 bases between the two ends. The germline CDR1 and CDR2 sequences are LNHDA and SQIVND (reference sequence). This CDR3 is built from 13 residues. CDR3 loop: CASSSQGNQPQHF. In nucleotides, the CDR3 is TGTGCCAGTAGTAGTCAGGGGAATCAGCCCCAGCATTTT.

This chain's CDR3 is CASSYGYPASTDTQYF. The CDR3, as DNA: TGTGCCAGCAGTTACGGGTACCCTGCTAGCACAGATACGCAGTATTTT. V usage is TRBV6-5 and J usage is TRBJ2-3; D not certain. CDR1 MNHEY and CDR2 SVGAGI come from the germline V gene. The CDR3 consists of 16 residues. Trimming stripped 2 bases from V and 0 bases from J, with 12 bases between.

The chain couples TRBV12-3 or TRBV12-4 to TRBJ2-2; D gene ambiguous. The V gene lost 3 bases and the J gene lost 6 bases, with 5 bases spanning the gap. The CDR3 has 12 residues. The CDR3 DNA reads as TGTGCCAGCAGTTTTGAGGCCGGGGAGCTGTTTTTT. Translation: CASSFEAGELFF.

The chain links TRBV25-1 to TRBJ2-3, with D possibly being TRBD2 (7 bases). V lost 6 bases and J lost 3, with 10 bases in between. The CDR3 contains 13 residues. Germline V gene sequence: CDR1 MGHDK, CDR2 SYGVNS. CDR3 DNA sequence: TGTGCCAGCAGACAGGGAGGGACAGATACGCAGTATTTT. Amino acid sequence: CASRQGGTDTQYF.

The CDR3 DNA is TGTGCCAGCTCACCGCTCAGGGTGGGCGGGGAGCTGTTTTTT. Its protein is CASSPLRVGGELFF. The chain recombines TRBV18 with TRBJ2-2; weak D call: TRBD1 (5 bases). Deletions cut 3 bases from V and 7 bases from J, with 12 bases between. The germline V gene has CDR1 KGHSH and CDR2 LQKENI. The length of the CDR3 is 14 residues.

The rearrangement joins TRBV7-2 to TRBJ1-1; D uncertain. Germline values: CDR1 SGHTA, CDR2 FQGNSA. This CDR3 is built from 13 residues. V gave up 5 bases and J gave up 3 bases, with 10 bases separating them. As DNA, the CDR3 is TGTGCCAGCAGCCCATCCTACTACACTGAAGCTTTCTTT. It specifies CASSPSYYTEAFF.

The V and J genes are TRBV24-1 and TRBJ2-2, with 7 bases matching TRBD1. Germline V gives CDR1 KGHDR, CDR2 SFDVKD. J was trimmed by 0 bases and V by 7 bases; bases with no gene match: 4. The CDR3 is made up of 15 amino acids. The CDR3 DNA reads TGTGCCACCAGCCCCGGGACAGCGAACACCGGGGAGCTGTTTTTT. Residues: CATSPGTANTGELFF.

The rearrangement joins TRBV6-2 or TRBV6-3 to TRBJ2-5; D is perhaps TRBD2 (5 bases). V was clipped by 0 bases and J by 6 bases, with 8 bases between them. The CDR3 is 13 residues long. The germline V gene has CDR1 MNHEY and CDR2 SVGEGT. The DNA of the CDR3 is TGTGCCAGCAGTTACTCTGGGGAGAAGACCCAGTACTTC. Translated: CASSYSGEKTQYF.